Below are 10 T cell receptor beta chains sequenced from a single sample in a study of blood T cells in healthy people across ages. Primed by a sample-barcoded 5' primer and a J-beta primer mix, a second PCR proceeded for roughly 7 to 11 cycles. TCRdb recomputed calls from the 5' RACE reads with MiXCR, one row per CDR3 protein. Of roughly 800,000 distinct CDR3 sequences listed, roughly 60% are singletons. Material: blood. The receptors originated from a man aged 30-40 years in good health.

This chain joins TRBV24-1 and TRBJ2-1; 9 bases are shared with TRBD1. This CDR3 spans 17 amino acids. Germline V CDR1 and CDR2: KGHDR, SFDVKD. V trimming: 4 bases; J trimming: 1 base; junction bases outside the gene matches: 7. In DNA form, the CDR3 reads TGTGCCACCAGTGACCGTTTCGGACAGGGGTCCTACAATGAGCAGTTCTTC. It encodes CATSDRFGQGSYNEQFF.

The V gene is TRBV6-1, the J gene TRBJ2-1; 7 nucleotides match TRBD2. The CDR3 extends over 15 amino acids. V was pared by 4 bases and J by 5 bases, with 8 bases of the junction left unmatched. Germline CDR1 MNHNS, CDR2 SASEGT. CDR3 sequence (DNA): TGTGCCAGCAGTGGGGTCGGGGGGTCCGACAATGAGCAGTTCTTC. This translates into CASSGVGGSDNEQFF.

Only one count was recorded for this clonotype. V usage is TRBV10-3 and J usage is TRBJ1-4, with 7 nucleotides matching TRBD1. V lost 4 bases, J lost 7 bases, and 9 bases stayed unmatched. CDR1 and CDR2 from the germline V gene are ENHRY and SYGVKD. The CDR3 sequence is 15 residues long. The CDR3: CAISGGDRVSEKLFF. Written as DNA, the CDR3 is TGTGCCATCAGTGGAGGAGACAGGGTTAGTGAAAAACTGTTTTTT.

This clonotype appeared a few times. This sequence joins TRBV5-1 and TRBJ2-1; 14 bases align to TRBD2. The CDR3 spans 16 residues. CDR1 and CDR2 (germline): SGHRS, YFSETQ. Unmatched junction bases numbered 0, after V lost 4 bases and J lost 0 bases. The CDR3 reads CASSGTSGSSYNEQFF. The DNA for the CDR3 is TGCGCCAGCAGCGGGACTAGCGGGAGCTCCTACAATGAGCAGTTCTTC.

This clonotype was found a few times. This sequence joins TRBV5-1 and TRBJ2-3, with TRBD2 identical over 7 bases. Trimming cost V 3 bases and J 2 bases; bases outside gene matches: 9. Germline CDR1 SGHRS, CDR2 YFSETQ. The CDR3 has 16 residues. CDR3 coding DNA: TGCGCCAGCAGCTCCATCGGACTAGATGCCACAGATACGCAGTATTTT. It is translated as CASSSIGLDATDTQYF.

The chain recombines TRBV7-2 with TRBJ1-3; D is ambiguous. Trimming left V 1 base short and J 1 base short, with 8 bases between. Germline V gene data show CDR1 as SGHTA and CDR2 as FQGNSA. The CDR3 is 15 residues long. The CDR3 nucleotides read TGTGCCAGCAGCTTAGACGACACGTCTGGAAACACCATATATTTT. As protein: CASSLDDTSGNTIYF.

This clonotype has just a few counts. The rearrangement uses TRBV29-1 and TRBJ2-1; D gene ambiguous. The CDR3 covers 13 residues. V was shortened by 2 bases and J by 5 bases, with 10 bases between the two germline ends. CDR1 and CDR2 from the germline V gene are SQVTM and ANQGSEA. The DNA of the CDR3 is TGCAGCGTTGAACGACCAGCAGACAATGAGCAGTTCTTC. Encoded protein: CSVERPADNEQFF.

The chain is built from TRBV4-2 and TRBJ2-7; D remains unclear. V lost 5 bases, J lost 1 base, and 18 bases lay in between. CDR1 and CDR2 from the germline V gene are LGHNA and YNFKEQ. The CDR3 runs to 16 residues. The CDR3 protein is CASSETQPGASYEQYF. CDR3 DNA: TGTGCCAGCAGCGAGACTCAACCGGGCGCATCCTACGAGCAGTACTTC.

This clonotype was recorded a few times. The chain couples TRBV7-2 to TRBJ1-2; TRBD1 matches 7 bases. Germline CDR1 is SGHTA and CDR2 is FQGNSA. Trimming removed 1 base from V and 4 bases from J; junction bases left unmatched: 6. CDR3 length equals 15 residues. CDR3 in DNA: TGTGCCAGCAGCTTAGACCACAGGGGCAGCTATGGCTACACCTTC. This sequence encodes CASSLDHRGSYGYTF. Variable domain in full (rest from reference TRBV7-2 and TRBJ1-2): GAGVSQSPSNKVTEKGKDVELRCDPISGHTALYWYRQSLGQGLEFLIYFQGNSAPDKSGLPSDRFSAERTGGSVSTLTIQRTQQEDSAVYLCASSLDHRGSYGYTFGSGTRLTVV.

In its sample, this clonotype was seen a few times. V and J are TRBV7-2 and TRBJ1-4; D is uncertain. This CDR3 region has 15 residues. Germline V gene lookup returns CDR1 SGHTA and CDR2 FQGNSA. Deletions cut 5 bases from V and 6 bases from J, with 16 bases between. Here the CDR3 reads CASSPDSGSDEKLFF. The CDR3 region has the DNA TGTGCCAGCAGCCCCGACTCGGGCAGCGATGAAAAACTGTTTTTT. Based on the CDR3 plus reference TRBV7-2 and TRBJ1-4, the full variable domain is GAGVSQSPSNKVTEKGKDVELRCDPISGHTALYWYRQSLGQGLEFLIYFQGNSAPDKSGLPSDRFSAERTGGSVSTLTIQRTQQEDSAVYLCASSPDSGSDEKLFFGSGTQLSVL.